The rows below give T cell receptor beta chains drawn from one sample of a study of CXCR3-negative and CXCR3-positive naive CD8 T cells. TCRdb reprocessed the 5' RACE reads, with one entry per CDR3 protein and no DNA. The table lists approximately 83,000 distinct CDR3 sequences. The sample was naive CXCR3- CD8+ T cells from blood. These receptors all stem from a human donor in good health. Some clones in this sample may be carry-over from other donors' samples. CDR3s include the opening cysteine and the closing phenylalanine or tryptophan.

V gene: TRBV4-3; J gene: TRBJ2-7; CDR3 protein: CASSLSGGNYEQYF
V gene: TRBV7-8; J gene: TRBJ2-7; CDR3 protein: CASSLTAGNYEQYF
V gene: TRBV29-1; J gene: TRBJ2-5; CDR3 protein: CSVESLSTARDQETQYF
V gene: TRBV20-1; J gene: TRBJ2-3; CDR3 protein: CSAGTSTDTQYF
V gene: TRBV29-1; J gene: TRBJ2-3; CDR3 protein: CSGNIAGSTDTQYF
V gene: TRBV29-1; J gene: TRBJ2-7; CDR3 protein: CSVELGPYEQYF
V gene: TRBV5-6; J gene: TRBJ2-7; CDR3 protein: CARSLDRLGFEQYF
V gene: TRBV10-3; J gene: TRBJ2-1; CDR3 protein: CAISESMASGDHNEQFF
V gene: TRBV9; J gene: TRBJ2-5; CDR3 protein: CASSAGDSQETQYF
V gene: TRBV6-5; J gene: TRBJ2-7; CDR3 protein: CASSPPGLAVYEQYF
V gene: TRBV5-1; J gene: TRBJ1-5; CDR3 protein: CASSLTGEGQPQHF
V gene: TRBV4-3; J gene: TRBJ1-2; CDR3 protein: CASSQDLTGVYGYTF
V gene: TRBV29-1; J gene: TRBJ1-1; CDR3 protein: CSNSRGTEAFF
V gene: TRBV20-1; J gene: TRBJ2-1; CDR3 protein: CSATQGTSGSDEQFF
V gene: TRBV29-1; J gene: TRBJ2-7; CDR3 protein: CSAGSGTHTYEQYF
V gene: TRBV12-3/TRBV12-4; J gene: TRBJ2-7; CDR3 protein: CASSEQGFSYEQYF
V gene: TRBV28; J gene: TRBJ2-4; CDR3 protein: CASSPLKLAAKNIQYF
V gene: TRBV29-1; J gene: TRBJ2-1; CDR3 protein: CSVDGLGSNEQFF
V gene: TRBV6-4; J gene: TRBJ2-2; CDR3 protein: CASKSYTGELFF
V gene: TRBV29-1; J gene: TRBJ2-1; CDR3 protein: CSVGLAGVNEQFF
V gene: TRBV6-6; J gene: TRBJ2-7; CDR3 protein: CASNAGASSEQYF
V gene: TRBV6-2/TRBV6-3; J gene: TRBJ2-7; CDR3 protein: CASSQGEGTAYEQYF
V gene: TRBV7-2; J gene: TRBJ2-5; CDR3 protein: CASSFSGGPQETQYF
V gene: TRBV7-3; J gene: TRBJ2-1; CDR3 protein: CASSFVAYNEQFF
V gene: TRBV27; J gene: TRBJ2-7; CDR3 protein: CASSLWTGSHEQYF
V gene: TRBV5-4; J gene: TRBJ1-1; CDR3 protein: CASSPGQGSVYEAFF
V gene: TRBV19; J gene: TRBJ2-7; CDR3 protein: CASSINGLAAAMQYF
V gene: TRBV9; J gene: TRBJ2-1; CDR3 protein: CASSAPGLAAYIEQFF
V gene: TRBV12-3/TRBV12-4; J gene: TRBJ2-1; CDR3 protein: CASSSNDANEQFF
V gene: TRBV5-4; J gene: TRBJ2-7; CDR3 protein: CASSEDRGFYEQYF
V gene: TRBV7-9; J gene: TRBJ2-5; CDR3 protein: CASSLLLAGEETQYF
V gene: TRBV7-8; J gene: TRBJ2-5; CDR3 protein: CASSPTPIVETQYF
V gene: TRBV9; J gene: TRBJ2-1; CDR3 protein: CASSVWGTAYNEQFF
V gene: TRBV7-8; J gene: TRBJ2-7; CDR3 protein: CASSLGGVTYEQYF
V gene: TRBV7-2; J gene: TRBJ1-4; CDR3 protein: CASSLRGETDEKLFF
V gene: TRBV5-1; J gene: TRBJ2-7; CDR3 protein: CASSKQTGEESYEQYF
V gene: TRBV29-1; J gene: TRBJ2-7; CDR3 protein: CSGRGGQKGAEQYF
V gene: TRBV6-2/TRBV6-3; J gene: TRBJ2-1; CDR3 protein: CASSYSRVRRYNEQFF
V gene: TRBV20-1; J gene: TRBJ2-1; CDR3 protein: CSARDEKGVDYNEKFF
V gene: TRBV10-3; J gene: TRBJ2-5; CDR3 protein: CAISEPDREGETQYF
V gene: TRBV29-1; J gene: TRBJ1-1; CDR3 protein: CSTDRGGGTEAFF
V gene: TRBV5-4; J gene: TRBJ2-1; CDR3 protein: CASSLADYNEQFF
V gene: TRBV4-2; J gene: TRBJ1-2; CDR3 protein: CASSQDRRTANYGYTF
V gene: TRBV14; J gene: TRBJ2-7; CDR3 protein: CASSQGPSSYEQYF
V gene: TRBV6-5; J gene: TRBJ1-4; CDR3 protein: CASSSRQGWEKLFF
V gene: TRBV23-1; J gene: TRBJ1-5; CDR3 protein: CASSLPAPGSVSNQPQHF
V gene: TRBV19; J gene: TRBJ2-2; CDR3 protein: CASSTAGTGYGGELFF
V gene: TRBV3-1; J gene: TRBJ2-1; CDR3 protein: CASSQDETGGLGEQFF
V gene: TRBV5-6; J gene: TRBJ1-2; CDR3 protein: CASSGWDSANYGYTF
V gene: TRBV20-1; J gene: TRBJ2-5; CDR3 protein: CSARDWGSGRVQETQYF
V gene: TRBV7-9; J gene: TRBJ1-2; CDR3 protein: CASSFQGVNYGYTF
V gene: TRBV6-6; J gene: TRBJ2-7; CDR3 protein: CASKDSGQGTYEQYF
V gene: TRBV18; J gene: TRBJ2-1; CDR3 protein: CASSPAGTGGYNEQFF
V gene: TRBV7-9; J gene: TRBJ2-7; CDR3 protein: CASSPDSPLYEQYF
V gene: TRBV28; J gene: TRBJ2-1; CDR3 protein: CASRLAGVDNEQFF
V gene: TRBV28; J gene: TRBJ2-1; CDR3 protein: CASSQKGHASGGLFF
V gene: TRBV29-1; J gene: TRBJ1-1; CDR3 protein: CSVRAGQGAVFKTEAFF
V gene: TRBV15; J gene: TRBJ2-3; CDR3 protein: CATSRVFPDTQYF
V gene: TRBV7-2; J gene: TRBJ2-7; CDR3 protein: CASSLAPGQVSYEQYF
V gene: TRBV6-6; J gene: TRBJ2-7; CDR3 protein: CASSPQGPYEQYF